This T cell receptor (beta chain) originates from a study of blood T cell repertoires in COVID-19. With V trimmed by 0 bases and J by 2 bases, 1 base remained unmatched. The germline gives CDR1 KGHSH, CDR2 LQKENI. The length of the CDR3 is 15 residues. Some clones are missing from TCRdb's copy, which holds only in-frame ones; the method was immunoSEQ multiplex PCR. The table shows over 200,000 clones, with 70% to 90% occurring only once. Sequenced sample: PBMCs or T cells enriched from blood (not recorded which). The receptor was derived from a man younger than 45 who had recovered from COVID-19. The rearrangement uses TRBV18 and TRBJ1-3; TRBD1 matches at 7 bases. The CDR3 loop reads CASSPPGQAGNTIYF. The CDR3 DNA follows: TGTGCCAGCTCACCACCCGGACAGGCTGGAAACACCATATATTTT.